Sequencing of this T cell receptor (beta chain) was carried out in a study of T-cell reconstitution after alpha-beta-depleted transplantation in children. The authors prepared the TCRbeta library with unique molecular identifiers. TCRdb reanalysed the PCR reads using MiXCR and keeps one entry per CDR3 protein. The table shows some 590,000 distinct CDR3 sequences, with under 12% occurring only once. CDR1 and CDR2 from the germline V gene are DFQATT and SNEGSKA (reference sequence). CDR3 length equals 12 residues. There are a few counts of this clonotype. The TCR comes from a human donor who donated a stem cell graft to a child with acute myeloid leukemia. The material sequenced was PBMCs from the stem cell graft donor, taken from the stem cell graft. The chain couples TRBV20-1 to TRBJ1-4; maybe TRBD1 (5 bases). The CDR3 DNA is TGCAGCGTGCGGGGGGTTAATGAAAAACTGTTTTTT. Protein: CSVRGVNEKLFF.